A selection of T cell receptor beta chains follows, all from one sample in a study of cytomegalovirus exposure and HLA in healthy donors. The data were produced by immunoSEQ multiplex PCR, yet TCRdb's version contains in-frame clones alone and is incomplete. Its table lists 35,000 to 45,000 clones. Sequencing was carried out using PBMCs. These receptor sequences come from a man aged 30-40 years in good health and CMV-seronegative. Both conserved end residues are part of each CDR3. Each record gives: D gene, J gene, V gene, CDR3 DNA, CDR3 protein. A D gene is named only where the DNA matches it firmly.

d_gene: -
j_gene: TRBJ2-2
v_gene: TRBV15
CDR3nt: TGTGCCACCAGCAGAGATTTCAGGGCGAACACCGGGGAGCTGTTTTTT
CDR3aa: CATSRDFRANTGELFF

d_gene: TRBD2
j_gene: TRBJ2-7
v_gene: TRBV6-5
CDR3nt: TGTGCCAGCAGTTACTCGGTGGGAGGGTACGAGCAGTACTTC
CDR3aa: CASSYSVGGYEQYF

d_gene: -
j_gene: TRBJ2-7
v_gene: TRBV18
CDR3nt: TGTGCCAGCTCACCGGACACCTACGAGCAGTACTTC
CDR3aa: CASSPDTYEQYF

d_gene: -
j_gene: TRBJ2-6
v_gene: TRBV6-1
CDR3nt: TGTGCCAGCAGTGTAAGGGGGACTGGGGCCAACGTCCTGACTTTC
CDR3aa: CASSVRGTGANVLTF

d_gene: TRBD1
j_gene: TRBJ1-4
v_gene: TRBV4-1
CDR3nt: TGCGCCAGCAGCCAGGGGACAGGGGGGAATGAAAAACTGTTTTTT
CDR3aa: CASSQGTGGNEKLFF

d_gene: -
j_gene: TRBJ2-7
v_gene: TRBV4-1
CDR3nt: TGCGCCAGCAGCCAAAGGGAGTTCTACGAGCAGTACTTC
CDR3aa: CASSQREFYEQYF

d_gene: -
j_gene: TRBJ2-7
v_gene: TRBV11-1
CDR3nt: TGTGCCAGCAGCCGGACAAACTACGAGCAGTACTTC
CDR3aa: CASSRTNYEQYF

d_gene: -
j_gene: TRBJ1-1
v_gene: TRBV6-4
CDR3nt: TGTGCCAGCAGTGACCAGGGGAGCACTGAAGCTTTCTTT
CDR3aa: CASSDQGSTEAFF

d_gene: -
j_gene: TRBJ2-7
v_gene: TRBV6-5
CDR3nt: TGTGCCAGCAGTGGACGGGAAAGACTTACCTACGAGCAGTACTTC
CDR3aa: CASSGRERLTYEQYF

d_gene: TRBD2
j_gene: TRBJ2-7
v_gene: TRBV6-5
CDR3nt: TGTGCCAGCAGTTACTATGTAGCGGGAGGGGTCGAGCAGTACTTC
CDR3aa: CASSYYVAGGVEQYF

d_gene: -
j_gene: TRBJ1-1
v_gene: TRBV2
CDR3nt: TGTGCCAGCAGTGTCAGGATTACTGAAGCTTTCTTT
CDR3aa: CASSVRITEAFF

d_gene: -
j_gene: TRBJ2-7
v_gene: TRBV5-6
CDR3nt: TGTGCCAGCAGCTTGACCGGGGGTAGTGCCTACGAGCAGTACTTC
CDR3aa: CASSLTGGSAYEQYF

d_gene: TRBD1
j_gene: TRBJ2-5
v_gene: TRBV7-6
CDR3nt: TGTGCCAGCAGCTTAGCATCAGGGGGCCGGGAGACCCAGTACTTC
CDR3aa: CASSLASGGRETQYF

d_gene: -
j_gene: TRBJ2-1
v_gene: TRBV5-6
CDR3nt: TGTGCCAGCAGCCCCCCATTAGCGGACTACAATGAGCAGTTCTTC
CDR3aa: CASSPPLADYNEQFF

d_gene: TRBD1
j_gene: TRBJ1-4
v_gene: TRBV6-5
CDR3nt: TGTGCCAGCAGGTTGGCAGGGGGCGCCGAAAAACTGTTTTTT
CDR3aa: CASRLAGGAEKLFF

d_gene: -
j_gene: TRBJ2-5
v_gene: TRBV19
CDR3nt: TGTGCCAGTAGTATAGGGCGGGCCGACAAAGAGACCCAGTACTTC
CDR3aa: CASSIGRADKETQYF

d_gene: TRBD1
j_gene: TRBJ1-5
v_gene: TRBV7-8
CDR3nt: TGTGCCAGCAGCTTAGACGGCAGGGGGAGACGGGATCAGCCCCAGCATTTT
CDR3aa: CASSLDGRGRRDQPQHF

d_gene: TRBD2
j_gene: TRBJ2-3
v_gene: TRBV12-5
CDR3nt: TGTGCTAGTGGTTTAACTAGCGGGGGGGGAAATACGCAGTATTTT
CDR3aa: CASGLTSGGGNTQYF

d_gene: -
j_gene: TRBJ2-6
v_gene: TRBV5-6
CDR3nt: TGTGCCAGCAGCCTGGACTTAGCTGGGGCCAACGTCCTGACTTTC
CDR3aa: CASSLDLAGANVLTF

d_gene: -
j_gene: TRBJ2-5
v_gene: TRBV18
CDR3nt: TGTGCCAGCTCACCACCGTCTCAAGAGACCCAGTACTTC
CDR3aa: CASSPPSQETQYF

d_gene: TRBD1
j_gene: TRBJ2-7
v_gene: TRBV19
CDR3nt: TGTGCCAGTAGTGCCGCGACAGGGACCTACGAGCAGTACTTC
CDR3aa: CASSAATGTYEQYF

d_gene: -
j_gene: TRBJ2-7
v_gene: TRBV6-6
CDR3nt: TGTGCCAGCAGAACCCACCGGGGTAAATCCCCCTACGAGCAGTACTTC
CDR3aa: CASRTHRGKSPYEQYF

d_gene: -
j_gene: TRBJ2-7
v_gene: TRBV6-5
CDR3nt: TGTGCCAGCAGTTACCCAGGGGCCTACGAGCAGTACTTC
CDR3aa: CASSYPGAYEQYF

d_gene: -
j_gene: TRBJ1-1
v_gene: TRBV28
CDR3nt: TGTGCCAGCAGTTTATTAAGGGGGGAAGCTTTCTTT
CDR3aa: CASSLLRGEAFF

d_gene: -
j_gene: TRBJ1-2
v_gene: TRBV18
CDR3nt: TGTGCCAGCTCACCGGTGGCAGGGGTGAGTCGGAACTATGGCTACACCTTC
CDR3aa: CASSPVAGVSRNYGYTF

d_gene: -
j_gene: TRBJ2-7
v_gene: TRBV4-1
CDR3nt: TGCGCCAGCAGCCAAGAAATAGGAGGGCTAGGGGAGCAGTACTTC
CDR3aa: CASSQEIGGLGEQYF

d_gene: -
j_gene: TRBJ1-2
v_gene: TRBV19
CDR3nt: TGTGCCAGTAGTAAGGAGACTCGTTATGGCTACACCTTC
CDR3aa: CASSKETRYGYTF

d_gene: TRBD1
j_gene: TRBJ1-2
v_gene: TRBV18
CDR3nt: TGTGCCAGCTCACCACCGGCAGGGGGCTCGGGCTACACCTTC
CDR3aa: CASSPPAGGSGYTF

d_gene: TRBD1
j_gene: TRBJ1-5
v_gene: TRBV4-2
CDR3nt: TGTGCCAGCAGCCACCTACAGGGGGCAGGTCAGCCCCAGCATTTT
CDR3aa: CASSHLQGAGQPQHF

d_gene: -
j_gene: TRBJ1-4
v_gene: TRBV10-3
CDR3nt: TGTGCCATCAGTGAGTCAAGGGGCAATGAAAAACTGTTTTTT
CDR3aa: CAISESRGNEKLFF

d_gene: -
j_gene: TRBJ1-6
v_gene: TRBV4-3
CDR3nt: TGCGCCAGCAGCCAAGATCGGTGGTCGGGGGTAGGCCGATCACCCCTCCACTTT
CDR3aa: CASSQDRWSGVGRSPLHF

d_gene: TRBD1
j_gene: TRBJ1-2
v_gene: TRBV29-1
CDR3nt: TGCAGCGTTGTCGAGGGGGCGAAAGGCTACACCTTC
CDR3aa: CSVVEGAKGYTF